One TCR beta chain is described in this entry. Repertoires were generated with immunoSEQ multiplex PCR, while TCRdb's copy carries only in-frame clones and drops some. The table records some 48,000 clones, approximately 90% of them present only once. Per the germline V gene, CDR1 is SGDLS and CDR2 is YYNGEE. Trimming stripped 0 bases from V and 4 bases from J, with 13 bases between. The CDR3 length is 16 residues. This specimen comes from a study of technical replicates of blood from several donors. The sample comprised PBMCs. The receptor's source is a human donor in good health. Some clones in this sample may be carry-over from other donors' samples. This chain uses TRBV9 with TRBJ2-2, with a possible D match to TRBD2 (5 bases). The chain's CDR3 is CASSVAVSGITGELFF. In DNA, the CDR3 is TGTGCCAGCAGCGTAGCTGTGTCGGGGATCACCGGGGAGCTGTTTTTT.